This T cell receptor (beta chain) was observed in a study of blood T cell repertoires in COVID-19 (TCRdb year 2020). Broadly, across the study: Collaborator samples came from the United States, Italy and Spain and covered acute and convalescent phases of COVID-19. Where available, HLA class I and class II types were obtained from metadata supplied by the sample provider rather than from assay-based typing. Sample metadata almost always included a de-identified subject ID, COVID-19 status, age in years and sex. Samples came from the ongoing ImmuneRACE study (first 160 participants) plus 1,254 subjects from 6 global collaborators. The prospective study material was composed of cDNA or gDNA derived from T cells, B-cell-depleted T cells, or PBMCs. The repertoires were made available in a free public database intended to serve as a resource for research on the immune response to SARS-CoV-2. The dataset comprised deeply sampled blood TCRbeta repertoires from subjects exposed to, actively infected with, or recovered from COVID-19.

Participants in the prospective study were aged about 18 to 95 years, lived in more than 20 United States geographic areas, and enrolled through a virtual design. In the prospective study, participants were assigned to cohorts based on the clinical history participants reported in a screening survey and a study questionnaire. A participant counted as exposed if, within 2 weeks of entering the study, that participant had been in contact with someone who had a PCR-confirmed or clinician-diagnosed COVID-19 case. Mobile phlebotomists in the prospective study collected whole blood, serum and a nasopharyngeal or oropharyngeal swab from every participant. Over a 2-month period, participants in the prospective study had the option of providing additional blood draws and questionnaires. Prospective study blood samples were shipped either frozen or at room temperature before DNA extraction. Overall study outcomes, separate from this receptor: Clinical and demographic metadata were provided uncurated, with the amount varying by source and participant.

Spanning cysteine to phenylalanine, the CDR3 consists of 14 amino acids. The only DNA kept is the CDR3, 42 bases in frame from the first base. Based on the germline V gene (reference sequence), the CDR1 and CDR2 sequences are LGHDT and YNNKEL. V sheds 8 bases and J sheds 4 bases, leaving 14 bases between their ends. TCRbeta CDR3 regions were amplified from genomic DNA using the immunoSEQ Assay, a bias-controlled multiplex PCR. On the study's bioinformatics: Within the assay, amplification of reference gene primers was used to estimate how many nucleated cells each sample contained. To quantify the absolute abundance of each unique TCRbeta CDR3 rearrangement, sequence reads were collapsed and filtered. For each sample, productive Simpson clonality was calculated as the square root of Simpson's diversity index over productive rearrangements. TCRdb's version of the immuneACCESS table is confined to in-frame rearrangements and falls short of the full clone set. An unresolved V gene accounts for under half of the shortfall where checked; the remainder is of unknown origin. Clonal size and the V and J genes are those of that table, whereas D and trimming came from the DNA. Counted in this sample were about 300,000 clones; approximately 81% of them appeared once. Over 1.5% of the sample comes from the top ten.

A note on this clone: The antigen it binds to is not known. No qualities accompany the bases; no much larger clone lies one base away.

The chain was built from TRBV3-1 (or the pseudogene TRBV3-2) and TRBJ1-4; the D gene is possibly TRBD1, with 5 bases matching. The receptor was isolated from a woman aged 25 to 39 who had been exposed to COVID-19. Source material: PBMCs or T cells enriched from blood (not recorded which). The DNA sequence is as follows: TGTGCCAGCGGATACAGGCTTCATAATGAAAAACTGTTTTTT. This is translated as CASGYRLHNEKLFF.